This T cell receptor (beta chain) was recorded in a study of blood T cells in healthy people across ages. Regarding this clonotype: A much larger clone lies one base from this, so it may be a read error.

Russia was home to the donors, healthy Caucasian individuals aged 6 to 90. Then a second PCR, running roughly 7 to 12 cycles, was carried out with a sample-barcoded 5' primer and a J-beta primer mix. Any given sample supplied a minimum of 2.5 million CDR3-containing paired-end reads. TCRdb re-called the 5' RACE reads through MiXCR, storing one row per CDR3 protein. The repertoire holds 1.5 million or so distinct CDR3 sequences, with around 42% as singletons. Germline CDR1 is SGDLS and CDR2 is YYNGEE. The CDR3 is made up of 15 amino acids. The TCR sequence derives from a woman between 18 and 29 years old in good health. V is TRBV9 and J is TRBJ2-7, with D unresolved. Sequenced input: blood. The DNA for the CDR3 is TGTGCCAACAGCGTAGAATATGGCGGATACTACGAGCAGTACTTC. This gives the protein CANSVEYGGYYEQYF.